The 14 T cell receptor beta chains below were found in one sample sequenced in a study of blood T cells in healthy people across ages. Combining a sample-barcoded 5' primer with a J-beta primer mix, a second PCR ran for about 7 to 11 cycles. TCRdb called the 5' RACE reads again in MiXCR, with one record for every CDR3 protein. The sample contains 650,000 to 950,000 distinct CDR3 sequences, 40% to 50% of which appear only once. The sample was blood. These receptors originate from a man aged 60 to 75 in good health.

Here the CDR3 reads CASSKGVGGYRETQYF. The CDR3 DNA reads TGTGCCAGCAGCAAGGGGGTTGGAGGGTATCGGGAGACCCAGTACTTC. The genes are TRBV7-8 and TRBJ2-5, with D perhaps matching TRBD1 or TRBD2 (6 bases each). V shed 5 bases and J shed 5 bases, with 21 bases lying between them. Germline V gene data show CDR1 as SGHVS and CDR2 as FQNEAQ. This CDR3 has 16 amino acids.

This clonotype was recorded a few times. J is TRBJ1-2 and V is TRBV9, with 7 nucleotides matching TRBD1. This CDR3 has 14 amino acids. The germline gives CDR1 SGDLS, CDR2 YYNGEE. Unmatched junction bases numbered 7, after V lost 4 bases and J lost 4 bases. The CDR3 nucleotides read TGTGCCAGCAGCCAGGGGGGCTACTCCTATGGCTACACCTTC. Protein sequence: CASSQGGYSYGYTF.

The chain recombines TRBV15 with TRBJ1-4; D call uncertain. Deletions cut 8 bases from V and 2 bases from J, with 12 bases between. This CDR3 is 14 amino acids long. Looked up from germline, CDR1 is LNHNV and CDR2 is YYDKDF (reference sequence). DNA for the CDR3: TGTGCCACCGCTGTTGGGTTGACTAATGAAAAACTGTTTTTT. Its protein product is CATAVGLTNEKLFF. Full variable domain (remainder filled in from reference TRBV15 and TRBJ1-4): DAMVIQNPRYQVTQFGKPVTLSCSQTLNHNVMYWYQQKSSQAPKLLFHYYDKDFNNEADTPDNFQSRRPNTSFCFLDIRSPGLGDTAMYLCATAVGLTNEKLFFGSGTQLSVL.

The table lists this clonotype with a few counts. The chain has TRBV4-3 and TRBJ2-3; 11 bases map to TRBD2. The CDR3 loop spans 15 amino acids. J lost 8 bases, V lost 0 bases, and 4 bases had no gene match. Germline V gene sequence: CDR1 LGHNA, CDR2 YSLEER. The CDR3 nucleotides read TGCGCCAGCAGCCAAGATAGCGGGGGGGGCGGTACGCAGTATTTT. It encodes CASSQDSGGGGTQYF.

Turning to this clonotype: It may be a read error: a sequence one base away is much more abundant. The J gene is TRBJ2-4, the V gene TRBV6-2 or TRBV6-3; possibly TRBD1 for D (6 bases). This CDR3 has 13 amino acids. Germline V CDR1 and CDR2: MNHEY, SVGEGT. V lost 6 bases, J lost 6 bases, and 12 bases lay in between. In nucleotides, the CDR3 is TGTGCCAGCAGACCCACAGGGAGAAACATTCAGTACTTC. Translation: CASRPTGRNIQYF.

The chain uses TRBV7-2 and TRBJ2-7; D remains unclear. Germline CDR1 SGHTA, CDR2 FQGNSA. CDR3 length: 14 residues. Trimming removed 0 bases from V and 3 bases from J, with 9 bases in between. The CDR3 bases are TGTGCCAGCAGCTTAGCGGGGATTGGCTACGAGCAGTACTTC. It codes for CASSLAGIGYEQYF.

This clonotype was seen a handful of times. This rearrangement joins TRBV4-3 to TRBJ2-7; D not resolved. Germline CDR1 reads LGHNA; CDR2 reads YSLEER. This CDR3 comprises 15 residues. Trimming removed 6 bases at V and 1 base at J, with 16 bases between. The CDR3 coding sequence is TGCGCCAGCAGTGGTCGGCTCGTTGGATCCTACGAGCAGTACTTC. The encoded protein is CASSGRLVGSYEQYF.

The CDR3: CASSSDRGSTGELFF. CDR3 DNA sequence: TGTGCCAGCAGTTCCGACAGGGGGAGCACCGGGGAGCTGTTTTTT. The chain has TRBV6-5 and TRBJ2-2, with TRBD1 matching over 9 bases. CDR1 MNHEY and CDR2 SVGAGI come from the germline V gene. Trimming removed 4 bases from V and 4 bases from J; junction bases left unmatched: 4. CDR3 length equals 15 residues.

V gene TRBV7-2 combines with J gene TRBJ2-7; D unclear. Germline V gives CDR1 SGHTA, CDR2 FQGNSA. V shed 2 bases and J shed 2 bases, with 13 bases lying between them. The CDR3 contains 15 residues. The CDR3 DNA reads TGTGCCAGCAGCTTAACCGGCAGTCCAACCTACGAGCAGTACTTC. Its protein is CASSLTGSPTYEQYF. The full variable domain, rest sourced from reference TRBV7-2 and TRBJ2-7, is GAGVSQSPSNKVTEKGKDVELRCDPISGHTALYWYRQSLGQGLEFLIYFQGNSAPDKSGLPSDRFSAERTGGSVSTLTIQRTQQEDSAVYLCASSLTGSPTYEQYFGPGTRLTVT.

The chain carries TRBV2 and TRBJ2-1; D unresolved. CDR3 size: 16 residues. Germline-derived CDR1 and CDR2 are SNHLY and FYNNEI. Trimming cost V 3 bases and J 0 bases, with 12 bases left between them. DNA of the CDR3: TGTGCCAGCAGTGATCTCCCTGTTGCCTCCTACAATGAGCAGTTCTTC. It encodes CASSDLPVASYNEQFF.

V is TRBV6-6 and J is TRBJ1-2; the D is unclear. Per the germline V gene, CDR1 is MNHNY and CDR2 is SVGAGI (reference sequence). Deletions cut 11 bases from V and 3 bases from J, with 19 bases between. The CDR3 consists of 14 residues. The CDR3 coding sequence is TGTGCCGGCGGAAAACTTGGGGTCCACTATGGCTACACCTTC. Its protein is CAGGKLGVHYGYTF.

This chain connects TRBV13 to TRBJ2-5; D ambiguous. Per the germline V gene, CDR1 is PRHDT and CDR2 is FYEKMQ (reference sequence). CDR3 length equals 14 residues. V was shortened by 5 bases and J by 1 base, with 11 bases between the two germline ends. For the CDR3, the DNA is TGTGCCAGCAGCGCCCGGACGGCCCAAGAGACCCAGTACTTC. Its translation: CASSARTAQETQYF. Based on the CDR3 plus reference TRBV13 and TRBJ2-5, the full variable domain is AAGVIQSPRHLIKEKRETATLKCYPIPRHDTVYWYQQGPGQDPQFLISFYEKMQSDKGSIPDRFSAQQFSDYHSELNMSSLELGDSALYFCASSARTAQETQYFGPGTRLLVL.

This clonotype was observed a handful of times. The V call is TRBV3-1, the J call TRBJ2-1, with D maybe TRBD2 (5 bases). The V end lost 5 bases, the J end lost 2 bases, and 16 bases lay between the germline ends. The CDR3 extends over 16 amino acids. CDR1 and CDR2 (germline): LGHDT, YNNKEL (reference sequence). The CDR3: CASSAAGAKPYNEQFF. CDR3 DNA sequence: TGTGCCAGCAGCGCTGCGGGCGCTAAACCCTACAATGAGCAGTTCTTC.

This chain uses TRBV6-5 with TRBJ2-7; D is possibly TRBD1 or TRBD2 (5 bases each). This CDR3 contains 18 residues. V was pared by 0 bases and J by 4 bases, with 22 bases between. The germline CDR1 and CDR2 sequences are MNHEY and SVGAGI. The CDR3 nucleotides read TGTGCCAGCAGTTACTCGAGGGGCAGGGACGGAACAGCATACGAGCAGTACTTC. Its translation is CASSYSRGRDGTAYEQYF.